The 13 T cell receptor beta chains given below trace back to one sample, sequenced in a study of blood T cell repertoires in COVID-19. The table came from immunoSEQ multiplex PCR; TCRdb's copy has only in-frame clones and leaves some out. The sample lists hundreds of thousands of clones; about 85% were seen once. The sample taken for sequencing was PBMCs or T cells enriched from blood (not recorded which). All receptors derive from a woman aged 55-69 years who had recovered from COVID-19.

This chain's CDR3 is CASSATGPYEQYF. The CDR3 DNA sequence: TGTGCCAGCAGTGCGACAGGTCCTTACGAGCAGTACTTC. V is TRBV2 and J is TRBJ2-7; a possible D gene is TRBD1 (6 bases). This CDR3 contains 13 residues. V lost 4 bases to trimming and J lost 4 bases, with 11 bases between them. Germline lookup yields CDR1 SNHLY and CDR2 FYNNEI.

The J gene is TRBJ2-5, the V gene TRBV5-4, with 8 bases fitting TRBD1. CDR1 is SGHNT, CDR2 YYREEE, per germline (reference sequence). This CDR3 region has 17 residues. The ends lost 2 bases at V and 2 bases at J; junction bases unmatched: 11. CDR3 region: CASSFGGQGARQETQYF. As DNA, the CDR3 is TGTGCCAGCAGCTTCGGGGGTCAGGGGGCCCGGCAAGAGACCCAGTACTTC.

The rearrangement joins TRBV30 to TRBJ2-5, with 11 bases fitting TRBD2. The CDR3 has 12 amino acids. Germline-derived CDR1 and CDR2 are GTSNPN and SVGIG (reference sequence). The J segment lost 7 bases and the V segment lost 2 bases, leaving 0 bases of the junction unmatched. This chain's CDR3 is CAWSTSGGTQYF. CDR3 nucleotides: TGTGCCTGGAGTACTAGCGGGGGGACCCAGTACTTC.

A note on this clone: The identical CDR3 is also encoded by other nucleotide sequences in the sample. The rearrangement joins TRBV5-1 to TRBJ1-2; 9 nucleotides match TRBD1. Germline CDR1 and CDR2: SGHRS and YFSETQ. The CDR3 is made up of 15 amino acids. J was trimmed by 4 bases and V by 0 bases; bases with no gene match: 4. CDR3 protein: CASSLGGQGSYGYTF. In DNA, the CDR3 is TGCGCCAGCAGCTTGGGGGGACAGGGCAGCTATGGCTACACCTTC.

The V call is TRBV7-8, the J call TRBJ1-6; the match to TRBD1 covers 8 bases. V dropped 2 bases and J dropped 0; count of bases not matched to a gene: 3. The CDR3 runs 17 residues. Germline assignment: CDR1 SGHVS and CDR2 FQNEAQ. The CDR3 coding sequence is TGTGCCAGCAGCTTAAGACAGGGGAGCTCCTATAATTCACCCCTCCACTTT. This sequence encodes CASSLRQGSSYNSPLHF.

This clone showed up just a few times. This sequence joins TRBV30 and TRBJ2-3; 9 nucleotides match TRBD2. The CDR3 runs to 14 residues. Germline V gene data show CDR1 as GTSNPN and CDR2 as SVGIG (reference sequence). Germline trimming cut 2 bases from V and 5 bases from J; bases unmatched to any gene: 5. CDR3 loop: CAWSSSGGRDTQYF. The DNA for the CDR3 is TGTGCCTGGAGTAGTAGCGGGGGCCGAGATACGCAGTATTTT.

Details on this clone: This sample also contains other DNA sequences that code for the same CDR3. J is TRBJ1-5 and V is TRBV6-6; D is undetermined. Per the germline V gene, CDR1 is MNHNY and CDR2 is SVGAGI (reference sequence). The V gene lost 6 bases and the J gene lost 4 bases, with 10 bases spanning the gap. The CDR3 spans 13 residues. The CDR3 DNA reads TGTGCCAGCAGCCCCCCCGGTAATCAGCCCCAGCATTTT. Translating it yields CASSPPGNQPQHF.

The J gene is TRBJ1-4, the V gene TRBV21-1; the table gives TRBD1 as D, unverified against the DNA. TRBV21-1 is tagged as a pseudogene. CDR3 length: 13 residues. The CDR3 sequence: CARSTGRTEKLFF. CDR3 nucleotide sequence: TGTGCCAGATCGACAGGGCGCACGGAAAAACTGTTTTTT.

The chain joins TRBV6-5 to TRBJ2-7; 9 nucleotides agree with TRBD1. CDR1 is MNHEY, CDR2 SVGAGI, per germline. CDR3 length: 14 residues. V lost 0 bases, J lost 7 bases, and 4 bases stayed unmatched. CDR3 sequence (DNA): TGTGCCAGCAGTTACTCACAGGGGGCGACAGAGCAGTACTTC. Protein product: CASSYSQGATEQYF.

The CDR3 loop reads CASSQGPGYGYTF. For the CDR3, the DNA is TGCGCCAGCAGCCAAGGTCCCGGCTATGGCTACACCTTC. The chain links TRBV4-1 to TRBJ1-2, with no clear D. V was trimmed by 1 base and J by 4 bases, leaving 7 bases between them. Germline CDR1 reads MGHRA; CDR2 reads YSYEKL. The CDR3 is 13 amino acids.

CDR3 sequence reads: CASSLGQGKRTNEKLFF. In DNA form, the CDR3 reads TGTGCCAGCAGCCTCGGACAGGGTAAACGAACTAATGAAAAACTGTTTTTT. The rearrangement uses TRBV7-9 and TRBJ1-4, with 8 bases matching TRBD1. The germline gives CDR1 SEHNR, CDR2 FQNEAQ (reference sequence). J was trimmed by 1 base and V by 5 bases; bases with no gene match: 9. This CDR3 spans 17 amino acids.

The rearrangement joins TRBV11-2 to TRBJ2-3; possibly TRBD2 for D (6 bases). In germline, CDR1 is SGHAT, CDR2 FQNNGV. This CDR3 is 14 amino acids long. Trimming removed 2 bases from V and 4 bases from J, with 10 bases in between. CDR3 in amino acids: CASSLILAADTQYF. Here the CDR3 DNA reads TGTGCCAGCAGCTTAATACTAGCCGCAGATACGCAGTATTTT.

The chain is built from TRBV10-1 and TRBJ2-3; 9 bases agree with TRBD2. Per germline, CDR1 WNHNN and CDR2 SYGVQD (reference sequence). Unmatched junction bases numbered 7, after V lost 0 bases and J lost 0 bases. This CDR3 spans 18 amino acids. CDR3 in DNA: TGCGCCAGCAGTGAGTCGCTAGCGGGGCCGAGAAGCACAGATACGCAGTATTTT. It is translated as CASSESLAGPRSTDTQYF.